This paragraph covers one T cell receptor beta chain sequence. Its target is unknown. Sequencing used immunoSEQ multiplex PCR; TCRdb keeps in-frame clones, though not all of them. The sample carries 55,000 to 85,000 clones, roughly 93% recorded once. This specimen belongs to a study of cytomegalovirus exposure and HLA in healthy donors. Study conclusions and caveats: Reported results showed that the classifier diagnosed cytomegalovirus status with high specificity and sensitivity. Researchers counted around 180 TCR beta chains as cytomegalovirus-associated. There were a few CMV-associated chains whose specificity for CMV antigens was confirmed in vitro. Most TCR sequences were seen very rarely across donors, but some public TCRs occurred in many.

Germline lookup yields CDR1 SGHAT and CDR2 FQNNGV. CDR3 length equals 14 residues. V lost 2 bases, J lost 2 bases, and 10 bases lay in between. This sequence originates from a woman under 30 in good health and CMV-seronegative. The V gene is TRBV11-2, the J gene TRBJ2-7; tentative D call: TRBD1 (6 bases). Sequenced material: PBMCs. The CDR3 loop reads CASSLSRGPYEQYF. CDR3 DNA: TGTGCCAGCAGCTTATCCAGGGGCCCCTACGAGCAGTACTTC.